A selection of T cell receptor beta chains follows, all from one sample in a study of post-analysis software for immune sequencing data. TCRdb called the PCR reads again in MiXCR, with one record for every CDR3 protein. The data hold roughly 200,000 distinct CDR3 sequences, with 29% observed a single time. The material sequenced was blood. The source is a girl aged 2-17 years with multiple sclerosis. Each CDR3 is given with its conserved first and last residue. The listing skips clone size in some rows; elsewhere it reads once, few, many or a size class.

j_call	v_call	cdr3_length	clone_size	cdr3_aa
TRBJ1-1	TRBV5-1	13	.	CASKVAWDSEAFF
TRBJ2-7	TRBV5-1	17	many	CASSSPPGRTGPNEQYF
TRBJ1-5	TRBV27	14	few	CASSFKLGDQPQHF
TRBJ2-7	TRBV5-1	13	.	CASSIRAGDEQYF
TRBJ1-1	TRBV12-3/TRBV12-4	15	.	CASSWTGSLNTEAFF
TRBJ2-3	TRBV29-1	16	many	CSETRAYRRVPDTQYF
TRBJ2-1	TRBV2	15	few	CASSERQGRYNEQFF
TRBJ1-2	TRBV5-1	15	few	CASSSTVGGYYGYTF
TRBJ2-1	TRBV5-1	16	many	CASRNGRRASYNEQFF
TRBJ2-1	TRBV20-1	14	many	CSARRQGAYNEQFF
TRBJ2-7	TRBV30	12	.	CAWSRWGYEQYF
TRBJ1-3	TRBV6-6	15	.	CASSYSGPSGNTIYF
TRBJ2-3	TRBV4-2	15	many	CASSQEGLAGNTQYF
TRBJ2-2	TRBV7-6	15	.	CASSLDPQRAGELFF
TRBJ1-2	TRBV5-6	15	many	CASSSSGTGIYGYTF
TRBJ2-2	TRBV7-7	12	.	CASSLASGELFF
TRBJ2-1	TRBV28	16	few	CASGSRLPSSYNEQFF
TRBJ1-2	TRBV12-3/TRBV12-4	14	many	CASSLETGVYGYTF
TRBJ1-6	TRBV5-1	13	few	CASSSTGSSPLHF
TRBJ1-3	TRBV4-2	14	.	CASSQGRSGNTIYF
.	TRBV20-1	12	.	CSAPGRKDEQYF
TRBJ2-7	TRBV20-1	15	.	CSARDGWVNSYEQYF
TRBJ2-3	TRBV7-2	14	many	CASSFFQAADTQYF
TRBJ1-1	TRBV5-1	16	.	CASSLAVMKTDTEAFF
TRBJ2-7	TRBV2	15	many	CASSSKAGGPYEQYF
TRBJ2-3	TRBV5-1	14	few	CASRDPRGTDTQYF
TRBJ2-5	TRBV29-1	11	many	CSADFQETQYF